This T cell receptor (beta chain) was documented in a study of shared clonotypes between healthy human individuals. Study-wide points: Generally, estimated richness proved larger in naive subsets than it did in memory subsets.

Donors, without exception, were Caucasian adults residing in Nashville, Tennessee. Generated by immunoSEQ multiplex PCR, the TCRdb table keeps only in-frame clones and is missing some. The sample yields about 2.4 million clones, approximately 93% seen once. On this clone itself: Its antigen is not identified.

Sequenced: naive CD4+ T cells from PBMCs. The subset denotes: CD45RA+ positively selected. The receptor comes from a man younger than 30 in good health. Some clones in this sample may be carry-over from other donors' samples.

The CDR3 protein is CASSRQEQGGTNEKLFF. CDR3 DNA: TGCGCCAGCAGTCGACAAGAACAGGGGGGAACTAATGAAAAACTGTTTTTT. V and J are TRBV4-1 and TRBJ1-4; 8 nucleotides agree with TRBD1. The CDR3 totals 17 residues. Per germline, CDR1 MGHRA and CDR2 YSYEKL. V trimming: 6 bases; J trimming: 1 base; junction bases outside the gene matches: 10.